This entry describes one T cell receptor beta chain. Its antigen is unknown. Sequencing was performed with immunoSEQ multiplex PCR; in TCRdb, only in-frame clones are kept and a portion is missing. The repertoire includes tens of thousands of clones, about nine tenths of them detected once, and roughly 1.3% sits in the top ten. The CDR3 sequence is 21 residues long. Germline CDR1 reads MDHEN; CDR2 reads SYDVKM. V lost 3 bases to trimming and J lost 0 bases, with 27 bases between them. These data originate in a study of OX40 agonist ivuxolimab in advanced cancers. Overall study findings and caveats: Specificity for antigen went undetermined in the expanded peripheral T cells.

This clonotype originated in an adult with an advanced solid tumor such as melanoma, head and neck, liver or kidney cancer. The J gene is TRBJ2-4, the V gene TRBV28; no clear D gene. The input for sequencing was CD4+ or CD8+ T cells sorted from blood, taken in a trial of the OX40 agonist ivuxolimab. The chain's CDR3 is CASSLRKSGPSKFVAKNIQYF. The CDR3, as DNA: TGTGCCAGCAGTTTGCGTAAGAGTGGGCCGTCTAAATTTGTAGCCAAAAACATTCAGTACTTC. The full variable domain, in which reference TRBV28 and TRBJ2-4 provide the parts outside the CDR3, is DVKVTQSSRYLVKRTGEKVFLECVQDMDHENMFWYRQDPGLGLRLIYFSYDVKMKEKGDIPEGYSVSREKKERFSLILESASTNQTSMYLCASSLRKSGPSKFVAKNIQYFGAGTRLSVL.